Listed below are T cell receptor beta chains from one sample, sequenced in a study of blood T cell repertoires in COVID-19. Sequenced by immunoSEQ multiplex PCR; TCRdb stores in-frame clones only, minus some. The sample lists 80,000 or so clones, roughly 91% occurring once. Sequencing was done on a sample of peripheral blood. These receptors were collected from a woman in her forties or fifties in a cohort sampled during active COVID-19. CDR3s include the opening cysteine and the closing phenylalanine or tryptophan. The D gene is left open where the match is weak. Rows may omit the clone size; those that give it use once, few, many or a size class.

TRBV12-3/TRBV12-4,13,TRBD2,NA,TRBJ2-1,CASNGGGLGEQFF,TGTGCCAGCAACGGGGGAGGGTTGGGTGAGCAGTTCTTC
TRBV10-1,14,NA,NA,TRBJ1-1,CASSESGPSQEAFF,TGCGCCAGCAGTGAGTCGGGGCCCTCTCAAGAAGCTTTCTTT
TRBV14,15,NA,NA,TRBJ2-1,CASSQDPFSYNEQFF,TGTGCCAGCAGCCAAGACCCTTTCTCCTACAATGAGCAGTTCTTC
TRBV6-1,16,TRBD2,NA,TRBJ2-5,CASSEAVAGNQETQYF,TGTGCCAGCAGTGAAGCGGTAGCGGGGAACCAAGAGACCCAGTACTTC
TRBV15,18,TRBD1,NA,TRBJ1-5,CATSSFPPGQSYNQPQHF,TGTGCCACCAGCAGTTTTCCTCCGGGACAGAGCTACAATCAGCCCCAGCATTTT
TRBV3-1/TRBV3-2,11,TRBD1,NA,TRBJ1-1,CASSQGDRAFF,TGTGCCAGCAGCCAGGGGGACAGGGCTTTCTTT
TRBV19,16,TRBD2,NA,TRBJ2-5,CASSVGLAAGQETQYF,TGTGCCAGTAGTGTTGGACTAGCGGCTGGACAAGAGACCCAGTACTTC
TRBV19,15,TRBD1,NA,TRBJ1-1,CASSMGDRDRNEAFF,TGTGCCAGTAGTATGGGGGACAGGGATAGAAATGAAGCTTTCTTT
TRBV2,14,TRBD2,NA,TRBJ2-7,CASSRSGRSYEQYF,TGTGCCAGCAGTCGAAGCGGGAGGAGCTACGAGCAGTACTTC
TRBV7-9,12,TRBD1,few,TRBJ2-5,CASRGQSPSRYF,TGTGCCAGCAGGGGACAGAGCCCCTCCCGGTACTTC
TRBV29-1,13,NA,once,TRBJ1-1,CSAPGRERTEAFF,TGCAGCGCCCCAGGCAGGGAAAGAACTGAAGCTTTCTTT
TRBV5-4,15,NA,NA,TRBJ1-5,CASSLDQGRGQPQHF,TGTGCCAGCAGCTTGGACCAGGGGCGCGGTCAGCCCCAGCATTTT